Below are 17 T cell receptor beta chains sequenced from a single sample in a study of beta chain features in type 1 diabetes. Expressed TCRB transcripts were sequenced because the isolated RNA had all been reverse transcribed beforehand. Only in-frame clones appear in the TCRdb table, and some are missing; sequencing was by immunoSEQ multiplex PCR. Of 300,000 to 450,000 clones listed, around 10% are singletons. Study-wide findings and caveats: Shortening that was moderate but significant affected the TCRB CDR3s of Type 1 diabetes patients in all four CD4+ subsets.

Their specific antigens are unknown. Specimen: central memory CD4+ T cells from blood. The receptors were gathered from a man under 40 with type 1 diabetes.

This clone was counted at least ten times. The chain employs TRBV5-4 and TRBJ2-3; 9 positions agree with TRBD2. The CDR3 consists of 14 residues. In germline, CDR1 is SGHNT, CDR2 YYREEE (reference sequence). Losses at the gene ends were 4 bases for V and 4 bases for J; bases not matched to a gene: 4. This CDR3 reads CASSPRTSADTQYF. DNA for the CDR3: TGTGCCAGCAGCCCTCGGACTAGCGCAGATACGCAGTATTTT. Using reference TRBV5-4 and TRBJ2-3 for the parts outside the CDR3, the full variable domain is ETGVTQSPTHLIKTRGQQVTLRCSSQSGHNTVSWYQQALGQGPQFIFQYYREEENGRGNFPPRFSGLQFPNYSSELNVNALELDDSALYLCASSPRTSADTQYFGPGTRLTVL.

The genes are TRBV25-1 and TRBJ1-2; no definite D call. Germline CDR1 is MGHDK and CDR2 is SYGVNS. The CDR3 is 14 amino acids. The V gene lost 4 bases and the J gene lost 2 bases, with 11 bases spanning the gap. In nucleotides, the CDR3 is TGTGCCAGCAGTGCCCGTGGAGCGAACTATGGCTACACCTTC. Amino acids: CASSARGANYGYTF.

This clone was counted many times. J is TRBJ2-1 and V is TRBV2; a weak D match, TRBD1 (7 bases). The V gene lost 8 bases and the J gene lost 7 bases, with 15 bases spanning the gap. This CDR3 has 13 residues. Germline V CDR1 and CDR2: SNHLY, FYNNEI. The CDR3 nucleotides read TGTGCCAGCGGGGAGGCAGGGGGGAATGAGCAGTTCTTC. Translation gives CASGEAGGNEQFF.

This rearrangement joins TRBV29-1 to TRBJ2-3; 8 nucleotides align to TRBD1. With V trimmed by 6 bases and J by 2 bases, 7 bases remained unmatched. Germline V CDR1 and CDR2: SQVTM, ANQGSEA. This CDR3 has 14 amino acids. CDR3 protein: CSVDRDRFTDTQYF. The CDR3 DNA sequence: TGCAGCGTGGATAGGGACAGGTTCACAGATACGCAGTATTTT.

The rearrangement uses TRBV19 and TRBJ2-7, with 8 bases fitting TRBD2. The V gene's germline CDR1 is LNHDA and CDR2 SQIVND (reference sequence). CDR3 length: 14 residues. V shed 6 bases and J 2 bases; nucleotides not matched to a gene: 6. CDR3 sequence: CASSQRGFTYEQYF. In DNA, the CDR3 is TGTGCCAGTAGCCAGCGGGGGTTTACCTACGAGCAGTACTTC.

The chain is built from TRBV9 and TRBJ1-5; TRBD1 matches 8 bases. The ends lost 3 bases at V and 6 bases at J; junction bases unmatched: 5. The CDR3 sequence is 14 residues long. Per the germline V gene, CDR1 is SGDLS and CDR2 is YYNGEE. The CDR3 DNA follows: TGTGCCAGCAGCGACAACAGGGGGTCTCAGCCCCAGCATTTT. Translating gives CASSDNRGSQPQHF.

J is TRBJ2-5 and V is TRBV7-2, with unresolved D. The V and J ends lost 7 bases and 3 bases respectively, with 6 bases between them. Germline lookup yields CDR1 SGHTA and CDR2 FQGNSA. CDR3 size: 11 residues. The CDR3 region is CASKVKETQYF. CDR3 bases: TGTGCCAGCAAAGTGAAAGAGACCCAGTACTTC.

This clone occurred a few times. At one boundary the junction diverges from the germline segment, which might be a read error. This chain uses TRBV4-1 with TRBJ2-1, with a weak D call TRBD1 (6 bases). The CDR3 spans 15 residues. Germline V gene data show CDR1 as MGHRA and CDR2 as YSYEKL. CDR3 bases: TGTGCCAGCAGCGCTGGACAGTTTCCCTACAATGAGCAGTTCTTC. Translating gives CASSAGQFPYNEQFF.

This clone was counted only a few times. The chain couples TRBV6-1 to TRBJ2-3; possible D gene TRBD1, 5 bases. CDR1 and CDR2 from the germline V gene are MNHNS and SASEGT. Trimming pared 6 bases from V and 1 base from J, leaving 11 bases between. This CDR3 region has 14 residues. CDR3 sequence: CASSRVIGTDTQYF. The DNA of the CDR3 is TGTGCCAGCAGCAGGGTGATAGGCACAGATACGCAGTATTTT.

This clone was picked up a small number of times. The chain carries TRBV19 and TRBJ1-4, with 9 bases identical to TRBD1. CDR1 LNHDA and CDR2 SQIVND come from the germline V gene (reference sequence). After removal of 9 bases from V and 7 bases from J, the junction contained 15 bases not matched to a gene. This CDR3 spans 16 amino acids. The CDR3 loop is CASHGNYRGLVEKLFF. The CDR3, as DNA: TGTGCCAGCCATGGAAATTACAGGGGGCTGGTTGAAAAACTGTTTTTT.

The gene calls are TRBV5-1 and TRBJ2-3; perhaps TRBD1 as D (5 bases). CDR3 length: 13 amino acids. V was cut by 8 bases and J by 1 base, with 11 bases left in between. CDR1 and CDR2 from the germline V gene are SGHRS and YFSETQ. The DNA for the CDR3 is TGCGCCAGAGTTAGACAGTGCACAGATACGCAGTATTTT. Amino acid sequence: CARVRQCTDTQYF.

The chain has TRBV6-5 and TRBJ2-7, with a weak D call TRBD2 (6 bases). The CDR3 is made up of 12 amino acids. Germline assignment: CDR1 MNHEY and CDR2 SVGAGI. V lost 8 bases to trimming and J lost 3 bases, with 11 bases between them. CDR3 residues: CASPSANYEQYF. For the CDR3, the DNA is TGTGCCAGCCCTAGCGCAAACTACGAGCAGTACTTC.

This clone has only a few counts. The gene calls are TRBV29-1 and TRBJ2-1, with a weak D call TRBD2 (6 bases). Trimming pared 4 bases from V and 15 bases from J, leaving 16 bases between. Germline CDR1 and CDR2: SQVTM and ANQGSEA. This CDR3 spans 11 amino acids. The CDR3 spells CSVVSVQGLFF. Written as DNA, the CDR3 is TGCAGCGTTGTTAGTGTGCAGGGACTGTTCTTC.

This clone was seen a few times. The chain has TRBV7-9 and TRBJ2-1; 7 nucleotides match TRBD2. Germline V gives CDR1 SEHNR, CDR2 FQNEAQ (reference sequence). Germline trimming cut 4 bases from V and 2 bases from J; bases unmatched to any gene: 11. The CDR3 extends over 17 amino acids. The CDR3 is CASSSPLQRETYNEQFF. The CDR3 region has the DNA TGTGCCAGCAGCTCACCTCTCCAGCGGGAAACCTACAATGAGCAGTTCTTC.

This clone was found a few times. The chain recombines TRBV6-1 with TRBJ1-3; unclear D gene. V shed 5 bases and J shed 2 bases, with 13 bases lying between them. Germline V CDR1 and CDR2: MNHNS, SASEGT. This CDR3 contains 15 residues. The CDR3 sequence: CASSTSKWPGNTIYF. The DNA of the CDR3 is TGTGCCAGCAGTACGTCAAAGTGGCCTGGAAACACCATATATTTT.

This clone has a handful of counts. The chain combines TRBV7-2 with TRBJ1-2, with 7 bases lining up with TRBD1. The CDR3 length is 14 residues. V shed 5 bases, J shed 8 bases, and the junction held 11 bases outside the gene matches. Germline V CDR1 and CDR2: SGHTA, FQGNSA. The CDR3 nucleotides read TGTGCCAGCAGCGTAGGGGACAGAGCTGGAGGCTACACCTTC. Translated: CASSVGDRAGGYTF.

The V call is TRBV11-3, the J call TRBJ2-5; D is possibly TRBD2 (6 bases). Trimming cost V 5 bases and J 5 bases, with 18 bases left between them. Germline V lookup: CDR1 SGHNT, CDR2 YENEEA. The CDR3 has 15 residues. CDR3 nucleotide sequence: TGTGCCAGCAGCCCCTCTGGAGGGGCGAGGGAGACCCAGTACTTC. Translating gives CASSPSGGARETQYF.